This T cell receptor beta chain was sequenced in a study of immune cell composition in non-small cell lung cancer. Findings and caveats of the study: No significant correlation existed between pack-years smoked and tumour clonality. Dominant in vivo tumour-associated clones were not shown to share tumour-reactive sequences. Lung squamous cell carcinoma tumours had significantly higher top 10 clone scores and productive clonality than lung adenocarcinoma.

This CDR3 is 13 amino acids long. Germline-derived CDR1 and CDR2 are SGHTA and FQGNSA. Trimming left V 1 base short and J 3 bases short, with 4 bases between. Only a few counts were recorded for this clone. Its target is not known. Repertoires were generated with immunoSEQ multiplex PCR, while TCRdb's copy carries only in-frame clones and drops some. In the table there are 8,500 to 14,000 clones, roughly 60% of which are singletons. The rearrangement links TRBV7-2 to TRBJ1-3; D is ambiguous. Specimen: lung tumor tissue. The sequence derives from a human donor with non-small cell lung cancer. CDR3 sequence reads: CASSLVYGNTIYF. The CDR3 DNA is TGTGCCAGCAGCTTAGTTTATGGAAACACCATATATTTT.